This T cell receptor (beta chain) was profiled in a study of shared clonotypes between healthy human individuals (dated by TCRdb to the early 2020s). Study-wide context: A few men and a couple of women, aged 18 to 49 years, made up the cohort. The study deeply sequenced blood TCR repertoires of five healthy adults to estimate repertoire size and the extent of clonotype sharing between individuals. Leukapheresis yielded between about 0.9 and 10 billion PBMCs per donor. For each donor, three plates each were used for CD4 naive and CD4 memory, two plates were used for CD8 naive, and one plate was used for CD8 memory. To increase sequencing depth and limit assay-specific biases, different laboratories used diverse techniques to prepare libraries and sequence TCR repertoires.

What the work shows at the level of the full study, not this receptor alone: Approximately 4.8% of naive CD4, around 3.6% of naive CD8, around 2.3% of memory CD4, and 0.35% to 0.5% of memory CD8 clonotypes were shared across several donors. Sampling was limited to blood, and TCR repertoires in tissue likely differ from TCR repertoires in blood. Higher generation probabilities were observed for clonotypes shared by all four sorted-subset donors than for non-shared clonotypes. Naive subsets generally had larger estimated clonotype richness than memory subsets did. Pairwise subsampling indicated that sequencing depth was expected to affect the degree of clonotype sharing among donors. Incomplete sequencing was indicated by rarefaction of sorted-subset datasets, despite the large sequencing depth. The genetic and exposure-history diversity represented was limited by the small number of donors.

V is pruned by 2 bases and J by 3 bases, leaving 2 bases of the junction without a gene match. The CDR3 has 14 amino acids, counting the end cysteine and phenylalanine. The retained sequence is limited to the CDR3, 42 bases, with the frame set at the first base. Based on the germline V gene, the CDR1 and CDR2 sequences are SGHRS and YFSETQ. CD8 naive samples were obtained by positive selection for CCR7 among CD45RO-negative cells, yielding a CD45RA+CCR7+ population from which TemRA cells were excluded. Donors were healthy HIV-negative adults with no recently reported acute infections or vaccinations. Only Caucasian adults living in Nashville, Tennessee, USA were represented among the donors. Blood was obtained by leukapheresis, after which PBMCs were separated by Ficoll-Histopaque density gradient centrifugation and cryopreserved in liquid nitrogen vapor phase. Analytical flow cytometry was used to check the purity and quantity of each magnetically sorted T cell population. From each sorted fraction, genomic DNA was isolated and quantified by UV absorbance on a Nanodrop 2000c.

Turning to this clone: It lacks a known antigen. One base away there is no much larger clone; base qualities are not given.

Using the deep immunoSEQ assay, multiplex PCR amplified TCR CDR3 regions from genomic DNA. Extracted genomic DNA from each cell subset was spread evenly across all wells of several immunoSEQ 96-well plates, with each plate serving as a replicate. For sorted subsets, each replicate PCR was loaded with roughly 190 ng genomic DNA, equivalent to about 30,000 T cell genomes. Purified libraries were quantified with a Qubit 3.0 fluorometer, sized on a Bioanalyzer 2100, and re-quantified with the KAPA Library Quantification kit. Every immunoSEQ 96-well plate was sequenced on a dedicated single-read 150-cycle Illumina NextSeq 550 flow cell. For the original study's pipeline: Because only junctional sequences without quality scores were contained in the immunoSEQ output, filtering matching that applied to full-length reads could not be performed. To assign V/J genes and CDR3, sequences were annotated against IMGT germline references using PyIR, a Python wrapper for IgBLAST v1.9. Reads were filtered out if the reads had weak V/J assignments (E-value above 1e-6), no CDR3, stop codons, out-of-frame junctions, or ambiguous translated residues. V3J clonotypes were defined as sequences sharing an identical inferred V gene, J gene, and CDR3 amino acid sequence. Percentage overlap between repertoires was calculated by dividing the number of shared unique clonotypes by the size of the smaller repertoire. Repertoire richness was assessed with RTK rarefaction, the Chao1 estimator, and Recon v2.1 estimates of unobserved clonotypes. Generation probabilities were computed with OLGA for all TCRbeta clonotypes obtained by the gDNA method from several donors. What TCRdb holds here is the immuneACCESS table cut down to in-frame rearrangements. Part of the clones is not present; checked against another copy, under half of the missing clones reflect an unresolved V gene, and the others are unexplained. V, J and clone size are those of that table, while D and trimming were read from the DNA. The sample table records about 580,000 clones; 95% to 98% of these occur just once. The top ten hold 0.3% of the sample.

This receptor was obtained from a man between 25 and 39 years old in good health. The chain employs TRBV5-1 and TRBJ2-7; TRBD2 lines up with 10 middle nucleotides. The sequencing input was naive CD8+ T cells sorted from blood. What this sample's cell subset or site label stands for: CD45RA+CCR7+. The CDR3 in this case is CASSFLAGDYEQYF. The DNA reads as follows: TGCGCCAGCAGCTTTCTAGCGGGGGACTACGAGCAGTACTTC.